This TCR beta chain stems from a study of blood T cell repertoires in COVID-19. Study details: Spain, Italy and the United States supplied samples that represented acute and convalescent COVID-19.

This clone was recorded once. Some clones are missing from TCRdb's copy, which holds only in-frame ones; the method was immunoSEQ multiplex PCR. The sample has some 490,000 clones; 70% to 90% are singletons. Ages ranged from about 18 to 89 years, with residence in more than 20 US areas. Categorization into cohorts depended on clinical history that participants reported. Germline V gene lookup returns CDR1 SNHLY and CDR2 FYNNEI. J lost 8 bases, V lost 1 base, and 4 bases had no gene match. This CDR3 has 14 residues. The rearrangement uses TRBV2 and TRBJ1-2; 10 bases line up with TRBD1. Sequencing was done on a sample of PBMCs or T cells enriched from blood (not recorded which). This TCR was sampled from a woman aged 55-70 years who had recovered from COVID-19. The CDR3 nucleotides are TGTGCCAGCAGTGAAGAGGGACAGGGGTTCGGCTACACCTTC. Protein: CASSEEGQGFGYTF. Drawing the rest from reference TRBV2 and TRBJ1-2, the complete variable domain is EPEVTQTPSHQVTQMGQEVILRCVPISNHLYFYWYRQILGQKVEFLVSFYNNEISEKSEIFDDQFSVERPDGSNFTLKIRSTKLEDSAMYFCASSEEGQGFGYTFGSGTRLTVV.